The 21 T cell receptor beta chains reported below all come from one sample, sequenced in a study of blood T cells in healthy people across ages. It was with a sample-barcoded 5' primer and a J-beta primer mix that a second PCR of about 6 to 12 cycles was run. One entry per CDR3 protein results from TCRdb running MiXCR on the 5' RACE reads. The sample yields under 1,100,000 distinct CDR3 sequences, 20% to 25% seen once. These records were also assigned to another study, of T cells of mothers and their children.

Sequenced: blood. These receptors were collected from a girl aged 2 to 10 in good health.

The sample holds a few counts of this clonotype. This rearrangement joins TRBV7-2 to TRBJ2-5; D is undetermined. The J call could be wrong; TRBJ2-7 is a better fit for the DNA end. CDR1 SGHTA and CDR2 FQGNSA come from the germline V gene. This CDR3 spans 14 amino acids. The CDR3: CASNLVRAGYEQYF. CDR3 in DNA: TGTGCCAGCAACCTAGTAAGGGCAGGCTACGAGCAGTACTTC.

This clonotype was detected a few times. This chain links TRBV7-9 with TRBJ1-1; 8 nucleotides line up with TRBD1. The CDR3 extends over 14 amino acids. Trimming took 5 bases from V and 1 from J; bases not matched to a gene: 3. Germline V gene lookup returns CDR1 SEHNR and CDR2 FQNEAQ (reference sequence). CDR3 region: CASSKGTGNTEAFF. The CDR3 coding sequence is TGTGCCAGCAGCAAGGGGACAGGGAACACTGAAGCTTTCTTT.

This chain joins TRBV20-1 and TRBJ1-4, with D uncertain. The germline V gene encodes CDR1 DFQATT and CDR2 SNEGSKA (reference sequence). V shed 1 base and J shed 7 bases, with 7 bases lying between them. The CDR3 length is 12 residues. The DNA for the CDR3 is TGCAGTGCTAGAGTAGTAGGTGAAAAACTGTTTTTT. Translation: CSARVVGEKLFF.

Only a few counts were recorded for this clonotype. The chain uses TRBV6-1 and TRBJ1-5, with D possibly being TRBD1 (6 bases). Germline V CDR1 and CDR2: MNHNS, SASEGT. CDR3 length equals 16 residues. V was clipped by 6 bases and J by 5 bases, with 20 bases between them. The chain's CDR3 is CASSEIGPRGDQPQHF. CDR3 DNA sequence: TGTGCCAGCAGCGAGATAGGGCCAAGGGGGGATCAGCCCCAGCATTTT.

This clonotype was found a few times. The junction differs from germline at one of its ends, possibly a read error. The chain recombines TRBV6-1 with TRBJ1-2, with 9 bases fitting TRBD1. The CDR3 contains 13 residues. Germline V gives CDR1 MNHNS, CDR2 SASEGT. The CDR3 protein is CASSEDRGYDYTF. For the CDR3, the DNA is TGTGCCAGCAGTGAGGACAGGGGCTATGACTACACCTTC.

The sample holds a few counts of this clonotype. This sequence joins TRBV12-3 or TRBV12-4 and TRBJ2-5; 8 nucleotides match TRBD1. The J segment lost 3 bases and the V segment lost 8 bases, leaving 5 bases of the junction unmatched. This CDR3 spans 13 amino acids. CDR3 sequence reads: CASRQQGEETQYF. Here the CDR3 DNA reads TGTGCCAGCCGTCAACAGGGGGAAGAGACCCAGTACTTC.

The CDR3 nucleotides read TGCAGTGCTAGAGATCTGGGACGTCCAGAAGCGTGGACTGAAGCTTTCTTT. Its translation is CSARDLGRPEAWTEAFF. This chain joins TRBV20-1 and TRBJ1-1; the D gene is possibly TRBD1 (5 bases). The V and J ends lost 0 bases and 5 bases respectively, with 22 bases between them. The CDR3 runs to 17 residues. Looked up from germline, CDR1 is DFQATT and CDR2 is SNEGSKA (reference sequence).

The V call is TRBV5-6, the J call TRBJ1-5; D unresolved. Germline CDR1 and CDR2: SGHDT and YYEEEE. This CDR3 has 14 amino acids. Trimming took 2 bases from V and 6 from J, leaving 12 bases between them. In DNA form, the CDR3 reads TGTGCCAGCAGCTTCTATACATCAGGTCAGCCCCAGCATTTT. Its translation: CASSFYTSGQPQHF.

This clonotype was found a few times. The chain uses TRBV29-1 and TRBJ1-2, with TRBD1 identical over 9 bases. V trimming: 2 bases; J trimming: 0 bases; junction bases outside the gene matches: 13. The CDR3 covers 18 residues. Germline assignment: CDR1 SQVTM and CDR2 ANQGSEA. The chain's CDR3 is CSVEQPGQGVSANYGYTF. The CDR3 DNA sequence: TGCAGCGTTGAACAACCGGGACAGGGAGTATCAGCTAACTATGGCTACACCTTC.

This rearrangement joins TRBV20-1 to TRBJ2-7; D gene uncertain. V was clipped by 3 bases and J by 0 bases, with 9 bases between them. Germline-derived CDR1 and CDR2 are DFQATT and SNEGSKA (reference sequence). The CDR3 runs 13 residues. The CDR3 loop reads CSASKGPSYEQYF. CDR3 nucleotide sequence: TGCAGTGCTAGTAAGGGTCCCTCCTACGAGCAGTACTTC.

The genes are TRBV6-1 and TRBJ2-5, with D uncertain. The DNA end is a closer match to TRBJ2-1, so the J assignment may be wrong. The V gene's germline CDR1 is MNHNS and CDR2 SASEGT. The CDR3 extends over 16 amino acids. The CDR3 loop reads CASSSRGQEIYNEQFF. The CDR3 nucleotides read TGTGCCAGCAGCTCACGAGGCCAGGAGATCTACAATGAGCAGTTCTTC.

In its sample, this clonotype was seen a few times. The rearrangement joins TRBV11-3 to TRBJ2-5; no firm D call. Trimming took off 4 bases at V and 7 bases at J, with 7 bases between the two ends. The CDR3 is 11 amino acids. Germline lookup yields CDR1 SGHNT and CDR2 YENEEA. This CDR3 reads CASSSKVTQYF. CDR3 in DNA: TGTGCCAGCAGCTCGAAGGTGACCCAGTACTTC.

This clonotype was observed a handful of times. The chain has TRBV29-1 and TRBJ1-2, with no clear D. The V end lost 4 bases, the J end lost 2 bases, and 8 bases lay between the germline ends. The CDR3 runs to 12 residues. Germline lookup yields CDR1 SQVTM and CDR2 ANQGSEA. The CDR3 DNA follows: TGCAGCGTTGCTTCAGGAAACTATGGCTACACCTTC. As protein: CSVASGNYGYTF.

The rearrangement links TRBV29-1 to TRBJ1-2; a possible D gene is TRBD1 (5 bases). The length of the CDR3 is 15 residues. V was trimmed by 2 bases and J by 4 bases, leaving 17 bases between them. CDR1 and CDR2 (germline): SQVTM, ANQGSEA. For the CDR3, the DNA is TGCAGCGTTGAAAGTTACTTCGGGGGAATCTATGGCTACACCTTC. This translates into CSVESYFGGIYGYTF.

This clonotype was picked up a small number of times. This chain links TRBV6-2 or TRBV6-3 with TRBJ2-5; tentatively, D is TRBD1 or TRBD2 (6 bases each). Between the trimmed V and J ends, which lost 2 bases and 3 bases, there was a span of 13 bases. Germline V gene data show CDR1 as MNHEY and CDR2 as SVGEGT. The CDR3 is made up of 15 amino acids. In DNA, the CDR3 is TGTGCCAGCAGTTACACAGGGTGGAGGGAAGAGACCCAGTACTTC. This sequence encodes CASSYTGWREETQYF.

The rearrangement links TRBV6-1 to TRBJ1-2, with 9 bases that match TRBD1. This CDR3 has 15 residues. V trimming: 6 bases; J trimming: 6 bases; junction bases outside the gene matches: 11. The germline gives CDR1 MNHNS, CDR2 SASEGT. CDR3 sequence (DNA): TGTGCCAGCAGAGAGCGGGACAGGGATATGAATGGCTACACCTTC. Translation: CASRERDRDMNGYTF.

The chain joins TRBV9 to TRBJ2-5, with TRBD1 matching 9 bases. With the DNA end fitting TRBJ2-1 better, the J assignment may be wrong. The CDR3 totals 15 residues. Germline-derived CDR1 and CDR2 are SGDLS and YYNGEE. CDR3 in amino acids: CASSAQGAVGNEQFF. The CDR3 DNA reads TGTGCCAGCAGCGCACAGGGGGCCGTGGGCAATGAGCAGTTCTTC.

This clonotype has a handful of counts. This sequence joins TRBV28 and TRBJ2-1, with D possibly TRBD2 on 7 matching bases. V was cut by 3 bases and J by 9 bases, with 12 bases left in between. The CDR3 is made up of 13 amino acids. Germline CDR1 and CDR2: MDHEN and SYDVKM. The CDR3 sequence is CASSFGGGGEQFF. CDR3 nucleotide sequence: TGTGCCAGCAGTTTCGGAGGGGGGGGTGAGCAGTTCTTC.

This clonotype came up a few times. The genes are TRBV11-3 and TRBJ2-3, with a tentative D call TRBD1 (6 bases). V was trimmed by 4 bases and J by 3 bases, leaving 17 bases between them. Germline V gives CDR1 SGHNT, CDR2 YENEEA. The CDR3 has 16 residues. The CDR3 spells CASSSQTGSDTDTQYF. DNA of the CDR3: TGTGCCAGCAGCTCCCAAACAGGGTCCGATACAGATACGCAGTATTTT.

CDR3 DNA: TGCGCCAGCAGCCAAACGGACGGAGGCGAGCAGTACTTC. Translating gives CASSQTDGGEQYF. The genes are TRBV4-1 and TRBJ2-7, with TRBD2 as a possible D gene (5 bases). Germline V lookup: CDR1 MGHRA, CDR2 YSYEKL. The CDR3 sequence is 13 residues long. Trimming pared 2 bases from V and 6 bases from J, leaving 11 bases between.

Regarding this clonotype: A read error may produce the germline difference seen at one junction end. V and J are TRBV10-3 and TRBJ2-1; the D gene is possibly TRBD2 (6 bases). The CDR3 is 14 residues long. Germline V CDR1 and CDR2: ENHRY, SYGVKD. The CDR3 bases are TGCGCCATCAGGAGGGAAGGGGTCGGGAATGAGCAGTTCTTC. Protein product: CAIRREGVGNEQFF.